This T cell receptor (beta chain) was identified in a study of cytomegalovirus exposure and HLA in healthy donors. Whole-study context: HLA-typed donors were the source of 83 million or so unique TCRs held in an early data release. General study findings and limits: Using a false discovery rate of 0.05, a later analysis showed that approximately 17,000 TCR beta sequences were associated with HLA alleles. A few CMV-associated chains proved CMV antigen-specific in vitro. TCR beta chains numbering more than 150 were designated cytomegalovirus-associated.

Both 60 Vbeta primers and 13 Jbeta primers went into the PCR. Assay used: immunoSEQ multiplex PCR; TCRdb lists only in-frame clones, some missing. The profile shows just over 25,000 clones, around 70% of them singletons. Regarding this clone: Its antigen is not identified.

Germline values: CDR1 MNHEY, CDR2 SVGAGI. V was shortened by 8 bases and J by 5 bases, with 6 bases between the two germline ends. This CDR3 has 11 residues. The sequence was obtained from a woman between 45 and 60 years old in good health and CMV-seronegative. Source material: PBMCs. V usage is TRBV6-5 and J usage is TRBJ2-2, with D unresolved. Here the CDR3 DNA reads TGTGCCAGCGGTCGGACCGGGGAGCTGTTTTTT. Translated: CASGRTGELFF.